Listed here are 27 T cell receptor beta chains from one sample, sequenced in a study of control samples from healthy donors and cancer patients. Measured with immunoSEQ multiplex PCR; TCRdb has only the in-frame clones, and not every one. The sample yields 160,000 or so clones, about 93% seen once. What was sequenced was blood. These receptors all stem from a woman in her 30s in good health.

V gene TRBV4-1 combines with J gene TRBJ2-1; 10 bases fit TRBD2. V shed 0 bases and J 6 bases; nucleotides not matched to a gene: 8. Germline CDR1 MGHRA, CDR2 YSYEKL. CDR3 size: 17 residues. Here the CDR3 DNA reads TGCGCCAGCAGCCAAGAAAAAGGTCTAGCGGGAGCCAATGAGCAGTTCTTC. It codes for CASSQEKGLAGANEQFF.

The V and J genes are TRBV7-9 and TRBJ1-2, with D perhaps matching TRBD1 (5 bases). There are 15 residues in the CDR3. V lost 5 bases and J lost 4, with 17 bases in between. Germline V gene lookup returns CDR1 SEHNR and CDR2 FQNEAQ (reference sequence). CDR3 in DNA: TGTGCCAGCAGCCCTCCGGTTCGTAGGGGCTATGGCTACACCTTC. Translated, it gives CASSPPVRRGYGYTF.

This chain uses TRBV7-3 with TRBJ1-6, with D tentatively TRBD1 (6 bases). V was cut by 2 bases and J by 4 bases, with 12 bases left in between. This CDR3 contains 16 residues. CDR1 SGHTA and CDR2 FQGTGA come from the germline V gene. For the CDR3, the DNA is TGTGCCAGCAGCTTATTAGGCAGGGGTTATAATTCACCCCTCCACTTT. Residues: CASSLLGRGYNSPLHF.

V usage is TRBV7-3 and J usage is TRBJ2-7; D possibly corresponds to TRBD2 (6 bases). Germline V gives CDR1 SGHTA, CDR2 FQGTGA. CDR3 length: 13 amino acids. V dropped 5 bases and J dropped 6 bases, with 14 bases sitting between them. CDR3 coding DNA: TGTGCCAGCAGCCGGGACTTAGGGAGCGAGCAGTACTTC. This codes for CASSRDLGSEQYF. The whole variable domain, filled in from reference TRBV7-3 and TRBJ2-7, reads GAGVSQTPSNKVTEKGKYVELRCDPISGHTALYWYRQSLGQGPEFLIYFQGTGAADDSGLPNDRFFAVRPEGSVSTLKIQRTERGDSAVYLCASSRDLGSEQYFGPGTRLTVT.

This chain connects TRBV7-9 to TRBJ1-4; the D is unclear. V gave up 5 bases and J gave up 8 bases, with 12 bases separating them. Germline V gene data show CDR1 as SEHNR and CDR2 as FQNEAQ (reference sequence). The CDR3 totals 13 residues. CDR3 in amino acids: CASSVGPREKLFF. Here the CDR3 DNA reads TGTGCCAGCAGCGTGGGCCCCAGAGAAAAACTGTTTTTT.

The V and J genes are TRBV4-1 and TRBJ1-4, with D possibly being TRBD1 (6 bases). Germline CDR1 reads MGHRA; CDR2 reads YSYEKL. CDR3 length: 16 residues. Trimming left V 5 bases short and J 8 bases short, with 21 bases between. The CDR3: CASSTGVSGEGEKLFF. CDR3 coding DNA: TGCGCCAGCAGCACCGGGGTTTCAGGGGAAGGGGAAAAACTGTTTTTT.

This clone occurred once. The chain carries TRBV3-1 (or the pseudogene TRBV3-2) and TRBJ2-7, with 7 bases aligning to TRBD2. Per germline, CDR1 LGHDT and CDR2 YNNKEL (reference sequence). Trimming removed 0 bases from V and 7 bases from J; junction bases left unmatched: 9. The CDR3 has 15 residues. The CDR3 reads CASSQEGRGPGEQYF. CDR3 DNA: TGTGCCAGCAGCCAAGAGGGGAGGGGTCCGGGAGAGCAGTACTTC.

V gene TRBV15 combines with J gene TRBJ2-7, with D perhaps matching TRBD1 (6 bases). Germline-derived CDR1 and CDR2 are LNHNV and YYDKDF (reference sequence). V lost 6 bases and J lost 2, with 11 bases in between. The CDR3 sequence is 13 residues long. CDR3 bases: TGTGCCACCAGTATGTACAGGGCCTACGAGCAGTACTTC. Its translation is CATSMYRAYEQYF.

The CDR3 region is CASSDPPGQGKETQYF. CDR3 coding DNA: TGTGCCAGCAGTGACCCTCCGGGACAGGGAAAAGAGACCCAGTACTTC. This chain uses TRBV6-1 with TRBJ2-5; 9 bases match TRBD1. J lost 3 bases, V lost 3 bases, and 8 bases had no gene match. Per germline, CDR1 MNHNS and CDR2 SASEGT. CDR3 length: 16 amino acids.

The V call is TRBV6-6, the J call TRBJ1-2; no clear D. Trimming cost V 6 bases and J 6 bases, with 14 bases left between them. The CDR3 covers 13 residues. Germline assignment: CDR1 MNHNY and CDR2 SVGAGI (reference sequence). For the CDR3, the DNA is TGTGCCAGCAGGAGCAGCCTATTAGATGGCTACACCTTC. The encoded protein is CASRSSLLDGYTF.

DNA of the CDR3: TGTGCCAGCAGCCAAGATAGGAATGAGCAGTTCTTC. Its protein is CASSQDRNEQFF. The chain joins TRBV4-2 to TRBJ2-1; D is ambiguous. The germline V and J ends were trimmed by 0 bases and 7 bases, with 4 bases remaining between them. The CDR3 extends over 12 amino acids. Germline lookup yields CDR1 LGHNA and CDR2 YNFKEQ.

In its sample, this clone was seen once. The V call is TRBV19, the J call TRBJ1-5, with D maybe TRBD1 (5 bases). In germline, CDR1 is LNHDA, CDR2 SQIVND (reference sequence). Trimming cost V 8 bases and J 4 bases, with 12 bases left between them. CDR3 size: 13 residues. CDR3 sequence: CASPGGGNQPQHF. CDR3 DNA sequence: TGTGCCAGTCCGGGGGGGGGTAATCAGCCCCAGCATTTT.

The J gene is TRBJ1-6, the V gene TRBV18; 9 bases match TRBD1. CDR1 and CDR2 (germline): KGHSH, LQKENI. CDR3 length: 14 residues. V shed 4 bases, J shed 10 bases, and the junction held 5 bases outside the gene matches. This chain's CDR3 is CASSRDRAGSPLHF. CDR3 in DNA: TGTGCCAGCTCACGGGACAGGGCGGGCTCACCCCTCCACTTT.

This sequence joins TRBV5-1 and TRBJ2-7; D is unresolved. V shed 4 bases and J shed 3 bases, with 17 bases lying between them. This CDR3 is built from 15 residues. Germline assignment: CDR1 SGHRS and CDR2 YFSETQ. The CDR3 bases are TGCGCCAGCAGCCCCCGGCTCAGCGCGTACTACGAGCAGTACTTC. Protein sequence: CASSPRLSAYYEQYF.

This chain uses TRBV28 with TRBJ1-1, with TRBD1 matching 7 bases. From germline, CDR1 is MDHEN and CDR2 SYDVKM. The V and J ends lost 1 base and 0 bases, in that order; junction bases with no gene match: 2. This CDR3 region has 15 residues. The DNA of the CDR3 is TGTGCCAGCAGTTTATTACAGGGGCTGAACACTGAAGCTTTCTTT. Its translation: CASSLLQGLNTEAFF. The full variable domain, its missing parts supplied by reference TRBV28 and TRBJ1-1, is DVKVTQSSRYLVKRTGEKVFLECVQDMDHENMFWYRQDPGLGLRLIYFSYDVKMKEKGDIPEGYSVSREKKERFSLILESASTNQTSMYLCASSLLQGLNTEAFFGQGTRLTVV.

This clone showed up just once. The rearrangement links TRBV7-9 to TRBJ1-5, with D possibly matching TRBD1 (6 bases). V dropped 1 base and J dropped 5 bases, with 9 bases sitting between them. The CDR3 contains 14 residues. Looked up from germline, CDR1 is SEHNR and CDR2 is FQNEAQ (reference sequence). For the CDR3, the DNA is TGTGCCAGCAGCTTAGGGGGGGGGCATCAGCCCCAGCATTTT. Translating it yields CASSLGGGHQPQHF.

This clone has a handful of counts. The J gene is TRBJ2-3, the V gene TRBV7-3; TRBD2 agrees at 8 bases. CDR3 length equals 14 residues. Per the germline V gene, CDR1 is SGHTA and CDR2 is FQGTGA. The trim removed 2 bases at V and 5 bases at J, leaving 3 bases unmatched. The DNA of the CDR3 is TGTGCCAGCAGCTTAGCGGGAGGTGTAGATACGCAGTATTTT. Translation gives CASSLAGGVDTQYF.

The chain recombines TRBV6-5 with TRBJ1-2; no firm D call. Looked up from germline, CDR1 is MNHEY and CDR2 is SVGAGI. The CDR3 has 13 residues. V dropped 7 bases and J dropped 2 bases, with 11 bases sitting between them. CDR3 loop: CASTSPANYGYTF. DNA for the CDR3: TGTGCCAGCACTAGTCCCGCAAACTATGGCTACACCTTC.

V and J are TRBV5-1 and TRBJ1-2, with a possible D match to TRBD1 (6 bases). Germline values: CDR1 SGHRS, CDR2 YFSETQ. This CDR3 has 17 residues. The germline V and J ends were trimmed by 0 bases and 3 bases, with 18 bases remaining between them. CDR3 sequence reads: CASSLETGHLNDYGYTF. In DNA form, the CDR3 reads TGCGCCAGCAGCTTGGAAACGGGACACCTTAACGACTATGGCTACACCTTC.

Comments on this clone: One junction end does not reproduce the germline sequence, and a read error may be involved. The V gene is TRBV27, the J gene TRBJ2-5; D tentatively reads TRBD1 or TRBD2 (5 bases each). There are 14 residues in the CDR3. Germline V gene data show CDR1 as MNHEY and CDR2 as SMNVEV (reference sequence). The CDR3 nucleotides are TGTGCCAGCATTTTATCGGGGTCCCAGGGGACCCAGTACTTC. This gives the protein CASILSGSQGTQYF.

The chain recombines TRBV5-1 with TRBJ2-2; D call uncertain. With 4 bases removed from V and 3 bases from J, the gap between germline ends came to 10 bases. Germline values: CDR1 SGHRS, CDR2 YFSETQ. This CDR3 spans 14 amino acids. The CDR3 loop is CASSARGYTGELFF. In DNA, the CDR3 is TGCGCCAGCAGCGCCCGAGGTTACACCGGGGAGCTGTTTTTT.

V is TRBV4-2 and J is TRBJ1-6; 12 bases fit TRBD1. Germline CDR1 and CDR2: LGHNA and YNFKEQ. The CDR3 totals 18 residues. The ends lost 2 bases at V and 6 bases at J; junction bases unmatched: 8. As DNA, the CDR3 is TGTGCCAGCAGCCAAAGGCGGGGACAGGGGGCGCTTAATTCACCCCTCCACTTT. This translates into CASSQRRGQGALNSPLHF.

The J gene is TRBJ2-3, the V gene TRBV10-3, with a weak D call TRBD1 (5 bases). Trimming left V 2 bases short and J 0 bases short, with 6 bases between. Germline CDR1 reads ENHRY; CDR2 reads SYGVKD. This CDR3 is built from 14 residues. Written as DNA, the CDR3 is TGTGCCATCAGTGAGAGGGGAAGCACAGATACGCAGTATTTT. It is translated as CAISERGSTDTQYF.

This chain links TRBV9 with TRBJ2-2; D uncertain. CDR1 is SGDLS, CDR2 YYNGEE, per germline. Trimming took 3 bases from V and 1 from J, leaving 1 base between them. CDR3 size: 12 residues. The CDR3 DNA reads as TGTGCCAGCAGCGGGAACACCGGGGAGCTGTTTTTT. It translates to CASSGNTGELFF.

The chain recombines TRBV7-8 with TRBJ2-4, with 7 positions matching TRBD2. V shed 1 base, J shed 9 bases, and the junction held 9 bases outside the gene matches. Germline lookup yields CDR1 SGHVS and CDR2 FQNEAQ. The CDR3 is 15 amino acids. CDR3 sequence reads: CASSLGQGLGFIQYF. The CDR3, as DNA: TGTGCCAGCAGCTTAGGGCAAGGACTAGGGTTCATTCAGTACTTC. Full variable domain (outside the CDR3, taken from reference TRBV7-8 and TRBJ2-4): GAGVSQSPRYKVAKRGQDVALRCDPISGHVSLFWYQQALGQGPEFLTYFQNEAQLDKSGLPSDRFFAERPEGSVSTLKIQRTQQEDSAVYLCASSLGQGLGFIQYFGAGTRLSVL.

V gene TRBV2 combines with J gene TRBJ2-1; maybe TRBD2 (6 bases). CDR3 length: 17 amino acids. Trimming took 6 bases from V and 1 from J, leaving 19 bases between them. CDR1 is SNHLY and CDR2 is FYNNEI in the germline V gene. The CDR3 coding sequence is TGTGCCAGCAGCGAGTCAGTGGCGGGGATTTCCTACAATGAGCAGTTCTTC. Translation: CASSESVAGISYNEQFF.

The chain carries TRBV20-1 and TRBJ1-5; a possible D gene is TRBD1 (5 bases). With 3 bases removed from V and 5 bases from J, the gap between germline ends came to 14 bases. CDR3 size: 14 residues. CDR1 is DFQATT, CDR2 SNEGSKA, per germline (reference sequence). CDR3 nucleotide sequence: TGCAGTGCTAGTGGACTTGAGGGGCATCAGCCCCAGCATTTT. Its translation: CSASGLEGHQPQHF.